This T cell receptor beta chain is from a study of technical replicates of blood from a handful of donors. Trimming cost V 4 bases and J 5 bases, with 12 bases left between them. Germline V gene lookup returns CDR1 MGHRA and CDR2 YSYEKL. There are 14 residues in the CDR3. Sequencing used immunoSEQ multiplex PCR; TCRdb keeps in-frame clones, though not all of them. Of roughly 76,000 clones in the sample, 80% to 90% were seen once. The V call is TRBV4-1, the J call TRBJ1-3, with a possible D match to TRBD1 (5 bases). Specimen: PBMCs. The sequence was obtained from a human donor in good health. Some clones in this sample may be carry-over from other donors' samples. CDR3 coding DNA: TGCGCCAGCAGCCGAGACAGTACCCGAAACACCATATATTTT. Amino acids: CASSRDSTRNTIYF.